Only a few counts were recorded for the clone carrying this T cell receptor beta chain. The CDR3 length is 16 residues. V lost 2 bases to trimming and J lost 4 bases, with 16 bases between them. The germline V gene encodes CDR1 KGHSH and CDR2 LQKENI. This sample is drawn from a study of T-cell reconstitution after alpha-beta-depleted transplantation in children. Preparation of the TCRbeta library was carried out with unique molecular identifiers. From the PCR reads, TCRdb called clonotypes with MiXCR, one entry per CDR3 protein. This sample has a few hundred thousand distinct CDR3 sequences, with approximately 9.9% found just once.

This specimen was PBMCs from the stem cell graft donor, taken from the stem cell graft. The rearrangement joins TRBV18 to TRBJ2-3; D is uncertain. The receptor's source is a human donor who donated a stem cell graft to a child with SCID. CDR3 amino acids: CASSPRAAGAADTQYF. Written as DNA, the CDR3 is TGTGCCAGCTCACCAAGAGCCGCAGGCGCAGCAGATACGCAGTATTTT.